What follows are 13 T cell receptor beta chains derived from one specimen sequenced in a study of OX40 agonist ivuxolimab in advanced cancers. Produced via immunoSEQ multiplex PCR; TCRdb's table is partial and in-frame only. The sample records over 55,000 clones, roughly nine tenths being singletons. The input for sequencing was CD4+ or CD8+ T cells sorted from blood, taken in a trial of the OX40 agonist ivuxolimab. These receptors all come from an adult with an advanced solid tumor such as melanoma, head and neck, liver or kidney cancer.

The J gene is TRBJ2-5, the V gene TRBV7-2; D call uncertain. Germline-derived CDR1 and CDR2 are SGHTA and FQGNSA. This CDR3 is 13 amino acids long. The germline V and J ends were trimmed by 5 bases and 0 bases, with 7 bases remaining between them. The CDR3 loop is CASSEENQETQYF. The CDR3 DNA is TGTGCCAGCAGCGAAGAGAACCAAGAGACCCAGTACTTC.

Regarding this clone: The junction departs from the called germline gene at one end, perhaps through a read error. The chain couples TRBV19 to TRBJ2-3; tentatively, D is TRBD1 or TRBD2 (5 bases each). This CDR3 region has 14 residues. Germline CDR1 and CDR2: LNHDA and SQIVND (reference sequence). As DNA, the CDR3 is TGTGCCAGTAGTATAGATTTGTTTGGGGGTGGATTGACCTTT. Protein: CASSIDLFGGGLTF. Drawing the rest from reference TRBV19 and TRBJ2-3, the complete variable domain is DGGITQSPKYLFRKEGQNVTLSCEQNLNHDAMYWYRQDPGQGLRLIYYSQIVNDFQKGDIAEGYSVSREKKESFPLTVTSAQKNPTAFYLCASSIDLFGGGLTFGPGTRLTVL.

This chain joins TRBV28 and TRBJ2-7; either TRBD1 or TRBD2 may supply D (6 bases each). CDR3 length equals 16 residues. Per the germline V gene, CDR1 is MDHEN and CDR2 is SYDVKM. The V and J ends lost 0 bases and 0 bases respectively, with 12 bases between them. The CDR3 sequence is CASSLWGGPSSYEQYF. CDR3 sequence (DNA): TGTGCCAGCAGTTTATGGGGGGGCCCCTCCTCCTACGAGCAGTACTTC.

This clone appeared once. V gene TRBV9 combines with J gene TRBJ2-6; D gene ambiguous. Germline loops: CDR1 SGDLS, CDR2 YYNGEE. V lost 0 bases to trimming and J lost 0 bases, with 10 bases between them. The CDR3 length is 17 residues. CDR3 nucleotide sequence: TGTGCCAGCAGCGTAGAGGGCAGACTCTCTGGGGCCAACGTCCTGACTTTC. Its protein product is CASSVEGRLSGANVLTF.

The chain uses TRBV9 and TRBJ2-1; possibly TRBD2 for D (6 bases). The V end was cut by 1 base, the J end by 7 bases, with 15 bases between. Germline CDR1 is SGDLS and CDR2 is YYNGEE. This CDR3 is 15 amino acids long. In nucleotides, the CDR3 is TGTGCCAGCAGCGTAACCGGGACTGGCGGAAATGAGCAGTTCTTC. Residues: CASSVTGTGGNEQFF.

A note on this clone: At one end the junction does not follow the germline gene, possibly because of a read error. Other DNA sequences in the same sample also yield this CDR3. CDR3 bases: TGTGCCAGCAGTCAAGGGAGCGGAGGAGCTTTCTTT. This sequence encodes CASSQGSGGAFF. This chain links TRBV4-2 with TRBJ1-1, with D hard to call. This CDR3 region has 12 residues. Germline-derived CDR1 and CDR2 are LGHNA and YNFKEQ.

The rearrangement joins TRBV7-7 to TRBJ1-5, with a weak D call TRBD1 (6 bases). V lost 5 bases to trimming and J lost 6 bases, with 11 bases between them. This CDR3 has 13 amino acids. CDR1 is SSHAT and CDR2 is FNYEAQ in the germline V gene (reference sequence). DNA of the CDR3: TGTGCCAGCAGCCAGGGGTCGGGTCAGCCCCAGCATTTT. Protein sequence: CASSQGSGQPQHF. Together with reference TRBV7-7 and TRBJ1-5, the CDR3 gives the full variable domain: GAGVSQSPRYKVTKRGQDVTLRCDPISSHATLYWYQQALGQGPEFLTYFNYEAQPDKSGLPSDRFSAERPEGSISTLTIQRTEQRDSAMYRCASSQGSGQPQHFGDGTRLSIL.

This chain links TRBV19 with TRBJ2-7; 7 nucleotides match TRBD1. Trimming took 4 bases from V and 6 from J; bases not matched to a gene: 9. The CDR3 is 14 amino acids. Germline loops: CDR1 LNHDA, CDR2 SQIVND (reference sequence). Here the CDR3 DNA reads TGTGCCAGTAGTACGACGACAGGGCAGCGCGAGCAGTACTTC. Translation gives CASSTTTGQREQYF. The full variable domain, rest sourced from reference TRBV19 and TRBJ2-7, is DGGITQSPKYLFRKEGQNVTLSCEQNLNHDAMYWYRQDPGQGLRLIYYSQIVNDFQKGDIAEGYSVSREKKESFPLTVTSAQKNPTAFYLCASSTTTGQREQYFGPGTRLTVT.

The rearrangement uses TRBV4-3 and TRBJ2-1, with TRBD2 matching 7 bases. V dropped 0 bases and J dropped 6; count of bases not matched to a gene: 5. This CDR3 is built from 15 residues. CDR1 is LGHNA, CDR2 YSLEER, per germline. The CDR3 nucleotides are TGCGCCAGCAGCCAAGAGGGAGGGTCGCCCAATGAGCAGTTCTTC. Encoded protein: CASSQEGGSPNEQFF.

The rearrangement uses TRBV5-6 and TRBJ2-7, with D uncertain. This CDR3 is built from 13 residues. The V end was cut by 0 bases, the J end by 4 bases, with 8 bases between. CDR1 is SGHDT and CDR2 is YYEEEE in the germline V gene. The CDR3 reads CASSLEVPYEQYF. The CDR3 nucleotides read TGTGCCAGCAGCTTGGAAGTGCCGTACGAGCAGTACTTC.

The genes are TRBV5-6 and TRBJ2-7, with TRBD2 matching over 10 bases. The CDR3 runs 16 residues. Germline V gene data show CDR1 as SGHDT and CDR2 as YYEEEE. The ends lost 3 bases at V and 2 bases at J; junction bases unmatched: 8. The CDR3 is CASSWGWTSGTYEQYF. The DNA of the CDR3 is TGTGCCAGCAGCTGGGGATGGACTAGCGGTACCTACGAGCAGTACTTC.

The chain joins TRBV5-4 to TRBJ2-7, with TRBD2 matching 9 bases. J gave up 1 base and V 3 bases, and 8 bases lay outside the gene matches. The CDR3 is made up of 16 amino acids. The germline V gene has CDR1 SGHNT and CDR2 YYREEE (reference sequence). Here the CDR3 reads CASSSTGTSYSYEQYF. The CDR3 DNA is TGTGCCAGCAGCTCCACCGGGACTAGCTATTCCTACGAGCAGTACTTC.

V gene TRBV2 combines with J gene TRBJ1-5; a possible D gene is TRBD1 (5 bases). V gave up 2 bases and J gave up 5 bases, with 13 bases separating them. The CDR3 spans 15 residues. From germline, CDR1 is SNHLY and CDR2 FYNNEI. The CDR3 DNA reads TGTGCCAGCAGTGAAAGTACAGGAGGACATCAGCCCCAGCATTTT. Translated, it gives CASSESTGGHQPQHF.